What follows is one T cell receptor (beta chain) and its context. The entry originates in a study of T cells after somatic rescue of genetic block. This CDR3 spans 16 amino acids. From germline, CDR1 is KGHSH and CDR2 LQKENI. The V gene lost 1 base and the J gene lost 2 bases, with 11 bases spanning the gap. TCRdb's table, derived via immunoSEQ multiplex PCR, lists solely in-frame clones and lacks some. The sample carries approximately 58,000 clones, around 96% recorded once. Sequenced material: peripheral blood mononuclear cells (PBMCs). The sequence was collected from a child younger than two. This rearrangement joins TRBV18 to TRBJ2-2; either TRBD1 or TRBD2 may supply D (6 bases each). The CDR3 nucleotides read TGTGCCAGCTCACCACGGGGCGGGACAAACACCGGGGAGCTGTTTTTT. This translates into CASSPRGGTNTGELFF.